This paragraph reports one T cell receptor beta chain. Some clones are missing from TCRdb's copy, which holds only in-frame ones; the method was immunoSEQ multiplex PCR. The data show under 95,000 clones, with 85% to 95% seen just once and roughly 0.25% held by the top ten. The sample comes from a study of technical replicates of blood from four donors. From germline, CDR1 is MGHDK and CDR2 SYGVNS. V was pared by 5 bases and J by 1 base, with 6 bases between. CDR3 length: 14 residues. Sequencing used T cells isolated from PBMCs. This TCR was sampled from a human donor in good health. The chain has TRBV25-1 and TRBJ2-6; D is undetermined. The CDR3 coding sequence is TGTGCCAGCAGTTCCACATCTGGGGCCAACGTCCTGACTTTC. Translated, it gives CASSSTSGANVLTF.